The clone carrying this T cell receptor (beta chain) occurred a few times. Its antigen is still unknown. This sample is part of a study of OX40 agonist ivuxolimab in advanced cancers. CDR3 length: 15 residues. Germline CDR1 SQVTM, CDR2 ANQGSEA. Trimming shortened V by 0 bases and J by 1 base, and 13 bases separated the two germline ends. Clones were sequenced by immunoSEQ multiplex PCR, and TCRdb holds only the in-frame ones, with some missing. This table holds 30,000 to 40,000 clones, approximately 80% found once. Study conclusions and caveats: Mean expanded clone counts were higher in CD8+ than CD4+ T cells.

The receptor comes from an adult with an advanced solid tumor such as melanoma, head and neck, liver or kidney cancer. The chain recombines TRBV29-1 with TRBJ2-7, with D maybe TRBD2 (5 bases). The material sequenced was CD4+ or CD8+ T cells sorted from blood, taken in a trial of the OX40 agonist ivuxolimab. The CDR3 spells CSVEDRDTSSYEQYF. Written as DNA, the CDR3 is TGCAGCGTTGAAGATCGGGATACCTCGTCCTACGAGCAGTACTTC.